The 20 T cell receptor beta chains in this list originate from one sample, sequenced in a study of blood T cell repertoires in COVID-19. The table came from immunoSEQ multiplex PCR; TCRdb's copy has only in-frame clones and leaves some out. In the table there are about 70,000 clones, roughly 86% of which are singletons. The sample comprised peripheral blood. The receptors originated from a man in his sixties with acute or convalescent COVID-19.

This chain uses TRBV27 with TRBJ1-6, with 9 positions matching TRBD1. Germline V CDR1 and CDR2: MNHEY, SMNVEV (reference sequence). V was pared by 8 bases and J by 7 bases, with 3 bases of the junction left unmatched. The CDR3 consists of 13 residues. The CDR3 DNA is TGTGCCAGCCGGGACAGGGCAAATTCACCCCTCCACTTT. Translation gives CASRDRANSPLHF.

This sequence joins TRBV29-1 and TRBJ1-1, with D possibly matching TRBD1 (5 bases). Deletions cut 4 bases from V and 11 bases from J, with 14 bases between. The CDR3 length is 11 residues. The germline V gene encodes CDR1 SQVTM and CDR2 ANQGSEA. CDR3 in amino acids: CSVGGDGEAFF. CDR3 in DNA: TGCAGCGTTGGGGGGGACGGAGAGGCTTTCTTT.

V usage is TRBV5-4 and J usage is TRBJ1-2, with TRBD1 as a possible D gene (6 bases). Looked up from germline, CDR1 is SGHNT and CDR2 is YYREEE (reference sequence). V was shortened by 8 bases and J by 0 bases, with 14 bases between the two germline ends. The CDR3 loop spans 14 amino acids. The CDR3 reads CASRVGGANYGYTF. The DNA of the CDR3 is TGTGCCAGTCGGGTTGGGGGCGCTAACTATGGCTACACCTTC.

The V gene is TRBV7-9, the J gene TRBJ1-2, with TRBD1 matching over 8 bases. V shed 5 bases and J 6 bases; nucleotides not matched to a gene: 8. Germline CDR1 SEHNR, CDR2 FQNEAQ (reference sequence). CDR3 length: 14 amino acids. CDR3 sequence (DNA): TGTGCCAGCAGCGAAAAGACAGGGGTAGATGGCTACACCTTC. Its protein product is CASSEKTGVDGYTF.

V gene TRBV6-5 combines with J gene TRBJ2-1; D is possibly TRBD1 (5 bases). This CDR3 has 13 residues. Trimming shortened V by 0 bases and J by 7 bases, and 7 bases separated the two germline ends. Per the germline V gene, CDR1 is MNHEY and CDR2 is SVGAGI. CDR3 sequence (DNA): TGTGCCAGCAGTTACTCGAGACAGAATGAGCAGTTCTTC. Its translation: CASSYSRQNEQFF.

The chain links TRBV7-6 to TRBJ1-2; 9 bases match TRBD1. The CDR3 is made up of 14 amino acids. The junction had 3 bases not matched to a gene; V was cut back by 3 bases and J by 4 bases. Germline CDR1 SGHVS, CDR2 FNYEAQ. CDR3 DNA sequence: TGTGCCAGCAGCTTGGGGACAGGGAGCTATGGCTACACCTTC. Translated, it gives CASSLGTGSYGYTF.

The sample holds one count of this clone. The chain couples TRBV19 to TRBJ1-1, with D tentatively TRBD1 (5 bases). The CDR3 spans 15 residues. V was cut by 4 bases and J by 1 base, with 13 bases left in between. CDR1 and CDR2 from the germline V gene are LNHDA and SQIVND (reference sequence). As DNA, the CDR3 is TGTGCCAGTAGTACCGGACGGGACTCGAACACTGAAGCTTTCTTT. As protein: CASSTGRDSNTEAFF.

This clone has only one observation. The V gene is TRBV27, the J gene TRBJ2-7; 8 nucleotides line up with TRBD1. CDR3 size: 19 residues. Germline V lookup: CDR1 MNHEY, CDR2 SMNVEV (reference sequence). The junction had 18 bases not matched to a gene; V was cut back by 1 base and J by 4 bases. DNA of the CDR3: TGTGCCAGCAGTTTATTGAGAGGCACCGAACAGGGGGTGGTGTACGAGCAGTACTTC. Translated: CASSLLRGTEQGVVYEQYF.

The genes are TRBV11-2 and TRBJ1-6, with D tentatively TRBD1 (5 bases). The CDR3 sequence is 18 residues long. The V and J ends lost 2 bases and 14 bases respectively, with 28 bases between them. CDR1 and CDR2 (germline): SGHAT, FQNNGV. The CDR3 sequence is CASSLRLSVLGGLNTLHF. The CDR3 DNA reads as TGTGCCAGCAGCTTACGGTTGTCGGTTTTGGGGGGTCTCAATACCCTCCACTTT.

The gene calls are TRBV24-1 and TRBJ2-7, with 11 bases fitting TRBD2. After removal of 3 bases from V and 2 bases from J, the junction contained 2 bases not matched to a gene. CDR1 is KGHDR and CDR2 is SFDVKD in the germline V gene. The CDR3 consists of 15 residues. Here the CDR3 reads CATSDRLAGPYEQYF. The DNA for the CDR3 is TGTGCCACCAGTGATCGACTAGCGGGGCCCTACGAGCAGTACTTC.

The CDR3 region has the DNA TGTGCCAGCAGCTTATTAGGACAGAGAGCCTACGAGCAGTACTTC. Amino acids: CASSLLGQRAYEQYF. The chain employs TRBV11-2 and TRBJ2-7; tentative D call: TRBD1 (6 bases). Germline CDR1 reads SGHAT; CDR2 reads FQNNGV. Trimming removed 2 bases from V and 2 bases from J, with 13 bases in between. The CDR3 contains 15 residues.

The rearrangement uses TRBV18 and TRBJ1-1, with D maybe TRBD1 (5 bases). The germline gives CDR1 KGHSH, CDR2 LQKENI. The V and J ends lost 3 bases and 3 bases respectively, with 17 bases between them. The CDR3 is 16 residues long. This CDR3 reads CASSPGEGIMDTEAFF. The CDR3 region has the DNA TGTGCCAGCTCACCGGGGGAGGGTATTATGGACACTGAAGCTTTCTTT.

This clone was detected a few times. V usage is TRBV27 and J usage is TRBJ2-2; unclear D gene. CDR3 size: 14 residues. Germline CDR1 MNHEY, CDR2 SMNVEV (reference sequence). Trimming took 6 bases from V and 5 from J, leaving 13 bases between them. The CDR3 protein is CASRRQTDTGELFF. The DNA of the CDR3 is TGTGCCAGCAGGAGGCAGACTGATACCGGGGAGCTGTTTTTT.

The chain has TRBV11-2 and TRBJ1-6; TRBD1 might be the D (5 bases). The CDR3 consists of 15 residues. V was cut by 0 bases and J by 10 bases, with 13 bases left in between. CDR1 and CDR2 (germline): SGHAT, FQNNGV. The CDR3: CASSLEAGRGSPLHF. CDR3 coding DNA: TGTGCCAGCAGCTTAGAGGCAGGGCGGGGATCACCCCTCCACTTT.

This chain uses TRBV6-6 with TRBJ1-1; the D is unclear. The length of the CDR3 is 13 residues. Germline loops: CDR1 MNHNY, CDR2 SVGAGI (reference sequence). Trimming shortened V by 6 bases and J by 2 bases, and 10 bases separated the two germline ends. The CDR3 DNA is TGTGCCAGCAGCCTACCCGTTAACACTGAAGCTTTCTTT. This sequence encodes CASSLPVNTEAFF.

The genes are TRBV15 and TRBJ2-6; possible D gene TRBD1, 6 bases. The CDR3 totals 16 residues. Germline CDR1 LNHNV, CDR2 YYDKDF (reference sequence). V was pared by 0 bases and J by 4 bases, with 10 bases between. The CDR3 region is CATSRDHRAGANVLTF. CDR3 nucleotides: TGTGCCACCAGCAGAGATCACAGGGCCGGGGCCAACGTCCTGACTTTC.

V gene TRBV14 combines with J gene TRBJ2-7; TRBD1 matches at 8 bases. V was clipped by 6 bases and J by 0 bases; unmatched bases: 4. The CDR3 sequence is 14 residues long. The germline CDR1 and CDR2 sequences are SGHDN and FVKESK. In DNA, the CDR3 is TGTGCCAGCAGGTCCGGACAGGGCTCCTACGAGCAGTACTTC. Translation gives CASRSGQGSYEQYF.

This clone appeared a single time. V gene TRBV11-3 combines with J gene TRBJ2-2, with TRBD1 identical over 11 bases. Germline CDR1 and CDR2: SGHNT and YENEEA. V shed 6 bases and J 6 bases; nucleotides not matched to a gene: 6. The CDR3 contains 15 residues. The CDR3 is CASSWTGGPAGELFF. CDR3 DNA sequence: TGTGCCAGCAGTTGGACAGGGGGCCCGGCCGGGGAGCTGTTTTTT.

This clone was detected only once. V usage is TRBV7-6 and J usage is TRBJ2-7; 7 positions agree with TRBD1. V lost 5 bases to trimming and J lost 3 bases; unmatched junction nucleotides: 4. The CDR3 runs to 13 residues. Germline V lookup: CDR1 SGHVS, CDR2 FNYEAQ. The CDR3 nucleotides are TGTGCCAGCAGCCTGGGACAGATCTACGAGCAGTACTTC. This translates into CASSLGQIYEQYF.

This clone was detected only once. V gene TRBV6-5 combines with J gene TRBJ1-2; tentatively, D is TRBD1 (6 bases). The CDR3 has 14 amino acids. The V gene lost 9 bases and the J gene lost 1 base, with 15 bases spanning the gap. Germline CDR1 reads MNHEY; CDR2 reads SVGAGI. CDR3 DNA sequence: TGTGCCAGTCAGGCGGGGGACATTAACTATGGCTACACCTTC. Amino acids: CASQAGDINYGYTF.